The 11 T cell receptor beta chains below all came from one sample that was sequenced in a study of shared clonotypes between healthy human individuals. Measured with immunoSEQ multiplex PCR; TCRdb has only the in-frame clones, and not every one. The repertoire consists of around 530,000 clones, with around three quarters occurring once and the leading ten covering 12%. Sequences were obtained from PBMCs. The receptors were sampled from a woman in her 40s in good health. Some clones in this sample may be carry-over from other donors' samples.

This clone was seen only once. The chain couples TRBV6-5 to TRBJ2-4; D gene ambiguous. Trimming took off 3 bases at V and 0 bases at J, with 6 bases between the two ends. The CDR3 runs to 14 residues. The germline gives CDR1 MNHEY, CDR2 SVGAGI. CDR3 sequence reads: CASSYTGAKNIQYF. DNA of the CDR3: TGTGCCAGCAGTTATACGGGAGCCAAAAACATTCAGTACTTC.

This sequence joins TRBV30 and TRBJ1-2; D uncertain. The CDR3 length is 11 residues. V dropped 7 bases and J dropped 1 base, with 7 bases sitting between them. In germline, CDR1 is GTSNPN, CDR2 SVGIG (reference sequence). The DNA for the CDR3 is TGTGCCTCAGGAGTTAACTATGGCTACACCTTC. This sequence encodes CASGVNYGYTF.

V and J are TRBV15 and TRBJ2-7, with 8 bases matching TRBD2. The CDR3 has 18 amino acids. Germline V gene sequence: CDR1 LNHNV, CDR2 YYDKDF (reference sequence). With 0 bases clipped from V and 3 bases from J, the junction kept 13 bases outside the gene matches. The CDR3 nucleotides read TGTGCCACCAGCAGAGATCGCAGCGGGAGAGTCCGGGTCTACGAGCAGTACTTC. Its translation: CATSRDRSGRVRVYEQYF.

Comment on this clone: This sample also contains other DNA sequences that code for the same CDR3. V usage is TRBV10-3 and J usage is TRBJ1-1; D ambiguous. CDR1 and CDR2 from the germline V gene are ENHRY and SYGVKD. V was clipped by 3 bases and J by 1 base, with 3 bases between them. CDR3 length: 12 amino acids. CDR3 sequence reads: CAISDWNTEAFF. As DNA, the CDR3 is TGTGCCATCAGTGATTGGAACACTGAAGCTTTCTTT.

This chain joins TRBV19 and TRBJ2-1; 9 bases match TRBD1. Trimming at V came to 5 bases and at J to 15 bases, leaving 11 bases not matched to a gene. This CDR3 comprises 13 residues. Germline V gene lookup returns CDR1 LNHDA and CDR2 SQIVND (reference sequence). The CDR3: CASSARSGTGSFF. The CDR3 DNA reads as TGTGCCAGTAGTGCCCGCTCCGGGACAGGGTCGTTCTTC.

The gene calls are TRBV11-2 and TRBJ2-1, with D possibly TRBD2 on 5 matching bases. V lost 1 base to trimming and J lost 2 bases, with 9 bases between them. The length of the CDR3 is 15 residues. Germline values: CDR1 SGHAT, CDR2 FQNNGV. The CDR3 spells CASSLAYGTYNEQFF. CDR3 DNA: TGTGCCAGCAGCTTAGCCTACGGGACCTACAATGAGCAGTTCTTC. Full variable domain (remainder filled in from reference TRBV11-2 and TRBJ2-1): EAGVAQSPRYKIIEKRQSVAFWCNPISGHATLYWYQQILGQGPKLLIQFQNNGVVDDSQLPKDRFSAERLKGVDSTLKIQPAKLEDSAVYLCASSLAYGTYNEQFFGPGTRLTVL.

The chain links TRBV7-2 to TRBJ2-4, with 8 bases matching TRBD1. Losses at the gene ends were 1 base for V and 3 bases for J; bases not matched to a gene: 2. CDR3 length equals 15 residues. Germline V gives CDR1 SGHTA, CDR2 FQGNSA. In nucleotides, the CDR3 is TGTGCCAGCAGCTTAGTGGGGACAGGCAAAAACATTCAGTACTTC. Translation: CASSLVGTGKNIQYF.

The chain joins TRBV4-2 to TRBJ2-5, with 9 bases that match TRBD2. There are 15 residues in the CDR3. Germline V gene lookup returns CDR1 LGHNA and CDR2 YNFKEQ. V trimming: 0 bases; J trimming: 2 bases; junction bases outside the gene matches: 1. In DNA, the CDR3 is TGTGCCAGCAGCCAAGATCTAGCGGGACAAGAGACCCAGTACTTC. Translating it yields CASSQDLAGQETQYF.

This clone showed up just once. The chain recombines TRBV5-1 with TRBJ1-2, with D unclear. Germline V gives CDR1 SGHRS, CDR2 YFSETQ. This CDR3 has 15 amino acids. Trimming shortened V by 0 bases and J by 0 bases, and 9 bases separated the two germline ends. CDR3 DNA sequence: TGCGCCAGCAGCTTGGGCTGGCAACCTAACTATGGCTACACCTTC. As protein: CASSLGWQPNYGYTF.

This rearrangement joins TRBV28 to TRBJ1-2; TRBD1 agrees at 9 bases. Germline V gene lookup returns CDR1 MDHEN and CDR2 SYDVKM. The CDR3 loop spans 14 amino acids. J lost 4 bases, V lost 5 bases, and 5 bases had no gene match. The CDR3 reads CASSPGQGTYGYTF. In nucleotides, the CDR3 is TGTGCCAGCAGTCCTGGACAGGGGACCTATGGCTACACCTTC.

CDR3 protein: CAWSGTVNTEAFF. The DNA for the CDR3 is TGTGCCTGGAGTGGGACCGTGAACACTGAAGCTTTCTTT. This chain uses TRBV30 with TRBJ1-1; D is ambiguous. V shed 1 base and J shed 0 bases, with 6 bases lying between them. The CDR3 covers 13 residues. Germline V gene sequence: CDR1 GTSNPN, CDR2 SVGIG (reference sequence).